This entry lists 10 T cell receptor beta chains sequenced from one sample in a study of graft-versus-host responses after intestinal transplantation. Assay used: immunoSEQ multiplex PCR; TCRdb lists only in-frame clones, some missing. The sample lists about 15,000 clones, about 30% occurring once. Plating of roughly 200,000 CFSE-labeled responder cells was done together with roughly 200,000 irradiated, violet-dye-labeled stimulator cells. Sequenced here: alloreactive CD8+ T cells from a mixed lymphocyte reaction culture, sampled before intestinal transplant. Subset specified: CFSE-low proliferating T cells sorted from approximately 6-day pre-transplant mixed lymphocyte reaction (GvH or HvG direction). These receptors all come from a human patient who received an intestinal transplant.

The rearrangement uses TRBV4-1 and TRBJ2-7, with a weak D call TRBD2 (5 bases). V lost 1 base and J lost 4, with 11 bases in between. The CDR3 loop spans 14 amino acids. Germline V CDR1 and CDR2: MGHRA, YSYEKL. For the CDR3, the DNA is TGCGCCAGCAGCCAAGGGAGCGGAGATTACGAGCAGTACTTC. This translates into CASSQGSGDYEQYF.

By sample fraction, this clone is medium-sized. The gene calls are TRBV5-8 and TRBJ1-5; no clear D gene. With 0 bases removed from V and 0 bases from J, the gap between germline ends came to 13 bases. This CDR3 has 17 residues. The germline CDR1 and CDR2 sequences are SGHTS and YDEGEE. The CDR3 loop is CASSLVGPWDSNQPQHF. CDR3 nucleotide sequence: TGTGCCAGCAGCTTGGTTGGGCCGTGGGATAGCAATCAGCCCCAGCATTTT. The entire variable domain, with the rest obtained from reference TRBV5-8 and TRBJ1-5, is as follows: EAGVTQSPTHLIKTRGQQATLRCSPISGHTSVYWYQQALGLGLQFLLWYDEGEERNRGNFPPRFSGRQFPNYSSELNVNALELEDSALYLCASSLVGPWDSNQPQHFGDGTRLSIL.

This chain connects TRBV11-2 to TRBJ2-2; a weak D match, TRBD1 (6 bases). This CDR3 contains 15 residues. The germline gives CDR1 SGHAT, CDR2 FQNNGV. V shed 1 base and J shed 5 bases, with 11 bases lying between them. The CDR3 is CASSLVGTKTGELFF. DNA for the CDR3: TGTGCCAGCAGCTTAGTAGGGACAAAGACCGGGGAGCTGTTTTTT.

The CDR3 DNA is TGTGCCAGCTCTCCCATCCCAAGGCCCATCCCAGTTACAACTAATGAAAAACTGTTTTTT. Residues: CASSPIPRPIPVTTNEKLFF. The V call is TRBV18, the J call TRBJ1-4; D uncertain. Trimming left V 6 bases short and J 0 bases short, with 26 bases between. Germline V gives CDR1 KGHSH, CDR2 LQKENI. The CDR3 has 20 residues.

This chain uses TRBV19 with TRBJ2-5; D could derive from TRBD1 or TRBD2 (5 bases each). V lost 9 bases and J lost 5, with 19 bases in between. The CDR3 runs 14 residues. The V gene's germline CDR1 is LNHDA and CDR2 SQIVND (reference sequence). The CDR3: CASTPFWGWETQYF. For the CDR3, the DNA is TGTGCCAGCACCCCGTTCTGGGGGTGGGAGACCCAGTACTTC.

The V gene is TRBV4-2, the J gene TRBJ1-1, with 8 nucleotides matching TRBD1. The CDR3 runs 14 residues. Germline V gene data show CDR1 as LGHNA and CDR2 as YNFKEQ. V dropped 1 base and J dropped 4; count of bases not matched to a gene: 2. CDR3 in amino acids: CASSQAGGTTEAFF. DNA for the CDR3: TGTGCCAGCAGCCAAGCAGGGGGCACCACTGAAGCTTTCTTT.

The chain joins TRBV6-5 to TRBJ2-7, with D uncertain. Trimming stripped 5 bases from V and 3 bases from J, with 8 bases between. Germline V CDR1 and CDR2: MNHEY, SVGAGI. This CDR3 region has 12 residues. The CDR3 loop is CASSQDGYEQYF. The DNA of the CDR3 is TGTGCCAGCAGTCAGGACGGCTACGAGCAGTACTTC.

V and J are TRBV27 and TRBJ1-5; no clear D. Looked up from germline, CDR1 is MNHEY and CDR2 is SMNVEV (reference sequence). CDR3 length equals 13 residues. Trimming left V 4 bases short and J 6 bases short, with 10 bases between. The CDR3 protein is CASSWGSGQPQHF. For the CDR3, the DNA is TGTGCCAGCAGTTGGGGATCGGGTCAGCCCCAGCATTTT.

This clone was counted a few times. The chain combines TRBV5-4 with TRBJ2-3; 7 bases fit TRBD1. Germline values: CDR1 SGHNT, CDR2 YYREEE (reference sequence). This CDR3 contains 16 residues. The J segment lost 5 bases and the V segment lost 0 bases, leaving 9 bases of the junction unmatched. Written as DNA, the CDR3 is TGTGCCAGCAGCTTGGAAGGGGGCAGAGAGCTAGATACGCAGTATTTT. As protein: CASSLEGGRELDTQYF.

The chain has TRBV4-3 and TRBJ2-7, with TRBD1 identical over 11 bases. The trim removed 4 bases at V and 4 bases at J, leaving 3 bases unmatched. The V gene's germline CDR1 is LGHNA and CDR2 YSLEER. The CDR3 is made up of 14 amino acids. The CDR3 DNA reads TGCGCCAGCAGCCCGGGACAGGGGGATTACGAGCAGTACTTC. Its translation is CASSPGQGDYEQYF.